Below, 27 T cell receptor beta chains from the same sample are listed, as sequenced in a study of blood T cell repertoires in COVID-19. Clones were read by immunoSEQ multiplex PCR, and TCRdb kept only the in-frame ones, dropping some. The sample lists 55,000 to 80,000 clones, roughly nine tenths occurring once. The sequenced sample was peripheral blood. These TCRs come from a man aged 50 to 60 with active COVID-19.

This sequence joins TRBV6-2 or TRBV6-3 and TRBJ2-5; perhaps TRBD1 as D (6 bases). CDR1 MNHEY and CDR2 SVGEGT come from the germline V gene. Trimming shortened V by 6 bases and J by 3 bases, and 17 bases separated the two germline ends. The CDR3 has 15 residues. CDR3 in DNA: TGTGCCAGCAGCAACCGCAGGGGATTCGAAGAGACCCAGTACTTC. Translation gives CASSNRRGFEETQYF.

The chain carries TRBV7-7 and TRBJ2-5; 7 bases are shared with TRBD1. CDR3 size: 15 residues. Losses at the gene ends were 3 bases for V and 2 bases for J; bases not matched to a gene: 6. Germline CDR1 is SSHAT and CDR2 is FNYEAQ (reference sequence). The CDR3, as DNA: TGTGCCAGCAGCTTTGAGGCACAGGGGCAAGAGACCCAGTACTTC. Residues: CASSFEAQGQETQYF.

This clone was recorded only once. The chain couples TRBV7-6 to TRBJ1-4; 7 bases match TRBD1. V lost 5 bases to trimming and J lost 2 bases; unmatched junction nucleotides: 8. Germline V gives CDR1 SGHVS, CDR2 FNYEAQ. The CDR3 covers 16 residues. The DNA of the CDR3 is TGTGCCAGCAGCCCCGATACAGGGGCGACTAATGAAAAACTGTTTTTT. Translating it yields CASSPDTGATNEKLFF.

The rearrangement joins TRBV9 to TRBJ2-7; 10 bases agree with TRBD1. The CDR3 has 15 residues. V trimming: 4 bases; J trimming: 0 bases; junction bases outside the gene matches: 4. Germline CDR1 reads SGDLS; CDR2 reads YYNGEE. The CDR3, as DNA: TGTGCCAGCAGCTTGGGGACAGGGGCCTCCTACGAGCAGTACTTC. Translating gives CASSLGTGASYEQYF.

This chain links TRBV2 with TRBJ2-5; D is possibly TRBD1 (6 bases). The CDR3 is 15 residues long. V was cut by 6 bases and J by 5 bases, with 19 bases left in between. Germline CDR1 is SNHLY and CDR2 is FYNNEI. CDR3 in DNA: TGTGCCAGCAGAGACAATAACAGGGTTTGGGAGACCCAGTACTTC. This encodes CASRDNNRVWETQYF.

The chain combines TRBV5-4 with TRBJ1-1, with no clear D. Per the germline V gene, CDR1 is SGHNT and CDR2 is YYREEE (reference sequence). Trimming removed 5 bases at V and 0 bases at J, with 8 bases between. CDR3 size: 13 residues. The CDR3 sequence is CASRLSMNTEAFF. CDR3 DNA sequence: TGTGCCAGCAGACTTAGTATGAACACTGAAGCTTTCTTT.

The chain carries TRBV4-3 and TRBJ2-5; no definite D call. The CDR3 extends over 14 amino acids. The V end was cut by 0 bases, the J end by 4 bases, with 9 bases between. The germline V gene encodes CDR1 LGHNA and CDR2 YSLEER. The CDR3 reads CASSQDFSGETQYF. In DNA, the CDR3 is TGCGCCAGCAGCCAAGATTTTTCGGGAGAGACCCAGTACTTC.

The J gene is TRBJ2-7, the V gene TRBV7-9; TRBD2 is a possible D gene (6 bases). The germline V and J ends were trimmed by 7 bases and 2 bases, with 15 bases remaining between them. The CDR3 loop spans 14 amino acids. Germline CDR1 is SEHNR and CDR2 is FQNEAQ (reference sequence). The DNA for the CDR3 is TGTGCCAGCACCCCCCCGGGGGTAACCTACGAGCAGTACTTC. This gives the protein CASTPPGVTYEQYF. The whole variable domain, filled in from reference TRBV7-9 and TRBJ2-7, reads DTGVSQNPRHKITKRGQNVTFRCDPISEHNRLYWYRQTLGQGPEFLTYFQNEAQLEKSRLLSDRFSAERPKGSFSTLEIQRTEQGDSAMYLCASTPPGVTYEQYFGPGTRLTVT.

CDR3 loop: CASSQERGTDTQYF. CDR3 DNA sequence: TGCGCCAGCAGCCAAGAGCGGGGCACAGATACGCAGTATTTT. This rearrangement joins TRBV4-1 to TRBJ2-3; D may be TRBD2 (5 bases). The V end was cut by 0 bases, the J end by 1 base, with 5 bases between. CDR3 size: 14 residues. Per germline, CDR1 MGHRA and CDR2 YSYEKL.

The J gene is TRBJ1-6, the V gene TRBV9; 8 bases are shared with TRBD1. J was trimmed by 8 bases and V by 0 bases; bases with no gene match: 10. The germline V gene encodes CDR1 SGDLS and CDR2 YYNGEE. The length of the CDR3 is 17 residues. This CDR3 is CASSVDGVGQGYSPLHF. The CDR3 bases are TGTGCCAGCAGCGTAGACGGGGTTGGACAGGGCTATTCACCCCTCCACTTT.

The chain combines TRBV7-3 with TRBJ2-1; no reliable D call. In germline, CDR1 is SGHTA, CDR2 FQGTGA. The CDR3 has 13 residues. Trimming cost V 5 bases and J 0 bases, with 5 bases left between them. The CDR3 protein is CASSQFSYNEQFF. The CDR3 DNA reads TGTGCCAGCAGCCAGTTCTCCTACAATGAGCAGTTCTTC. The variable domain in full, completed from reference TRBV7-3 and TRBJ2-1, reads GAGVSQTPSNKVTEKGKYVELRCDPISGHTALYWYRQSLGQGPEFLIYFQGTGAADDSGLPNDRFFAVRPEGSVSTLKIQRTERGDSAVYLCASSQFSYNEQFFGPGTRLTVL.

The chain employs TRBV11-2 and TRBJ1-2, with D possibly TRBD1 on 5 matching bases. Germline V gives CDR1 SGHAT, CDR2 FQNNGV. The V and J ends lost 2 bases and 5 bases respectively, with 18 bases between them. The CDR3 sequence is 16 residues long. The CDR3 DNA sequence: TGTGCCAGCAGCTTACATTTGGGGCCTCAATCGTATGGCTACACCTTC. This sequence encodes CASSLHLGPQSYGYTF.

The chain recombines TRBV7-9 with TRBJ2-3; TRBD1 matches at 7 bases. J was trimmed by 0 bases and V by 9 bases; bases with no gene match: 3. The length of the CDR3 is 13 residues. The V gene's germline CDR1 is SEHNR and CDR2 FQNEAQ (reference sequence). CDR3 sequence: CARGTASTDTQYF. CDR3 nucleotides: TGTGCCAGGGGGACAGCGAGCACAGATACGCAGTATTTT.

The chain has TRBV7-8 and TRBJ2-7, with 7 bases that match TRBD2. The V and J ends lost 2 bases and 3 bases, in that order; junction bases with no gene match: 4. The CDR3 has 14 residues. Germline V gene sequence: CDR1 SGHVS, CDR2 FQNEAQ. The CDR3 bases are TGTGCCAGCAGCTTATATCGGACTAGCTACGAGCAGTACTTC. Translation gives CASSLYRTSYEQYF.

This clone was recorded only once. The J gene is TRBJ2-1, the V gene TRBV5-4; 10 bases align to TRBD2. The V segment lost 4 bases and the J segment 4 bases; nucleotides outside the gene matches: 8. CDR3 size: 16 residues. The germline V gene encodes CDR1 SGHNT and CDR2 YYREEE (reference sequence). In nucleotides, the CDR3 is TGTGCCAGCAGCATGTCATCTAGCGGGGGTTACAATGAGCAGTTCTTC. Its translation is CASSMSSSGGYNEQFF. The complete variable domain, with remaining parts taken from reference TRBV5-4 and TRBJ2-1, reads ETGVTQSPTHLIKTRGQQVTLRCSSQSGHNTVSWYQQALGQGPQFIFQYYREEENGRGNFPPRFSGLQFPNYSSELNVNALELDDSALYLCASSMSSSGGYNEQFFGPGTRLTVL.

V and J are TRBV4-1 and TRBJ2-7, with TRBD2 matching over 9 bases. In germline, CDR1 is MGHRA, CDR2 YSYEKL. V shed 0 bases and J 5 bases; nucleotides not matched to a gene: 5. The CDR3 loop spans 15 amino acids. This chain's CDR3 is CASSQERGLAHEQYF. In nucleotides, the CDR3 is TGCGCCAGCAGCCAAGAAAGGGGACTAGCCCACGAGCAGTACTTC.

V usage is TRBV13 and J usage is TRBJ1-1, with 8 positions matching TRBD1. The CDR3 has 15 residues. The junction had 9 bases not matched to a gene; V was cut back by 5 bases and J by 4 bases. The germline V gene encodes CDR1 PRHDT and CDR2 FYEKMQ (reference sequence). The CDR3 loop reads CASSVRTGRSTEAFF. The CDR3 DNA is TGTGCCAGCAGCGTCCGGACAGGGCGGAGCACTGAAGCTTTCTTT.

The V and J genes are TRBV11-3 and TRBJ2-1; D remains ambiguous. With 2 bases removed from V and 0 bases from J, the gap between germline ends came to 11 bases. The CDR3 consists of 16 residues. The germline CDR1 and CDR2 sequences are SGHNT and YENEEA. The CDR3 here is CASSLPMEPSYNEQFF. DNA for the CDR3: TGTGCCAGCAGCTTACCTATGGAGCCCTCCTACAATGAGCAGTTCTTC. Supplemented by reference TRBV11-3 and TRBJ2-1, the full variable domain reads EAGVVQSPRYKIIEKKQPVAFWCNPISGHNTLYWYLQNLGQGPELLIRYENEEAVDDSQLPKDRFSAERLKGVDSTLKIQPAELGDSAVYLCASSLPMEPSYNEQFFGPGTRLTVL.

The chain has TRBV7-2 and TRBJ1-2, with 10 bases fitting TRBD1. V was clipped by 4 bases and J by 4 bases; unmatched bases: 3. The CDR3 runs to 14 residues. Germline V gives CDR1 SGHTA, CDR2 FQGNSA. The CDR3, as DNA: TGTGCCAGCAGCTGGGACAGGGGTGTCTATGGCTACACCTTC. This translates into CASSWDRGVYGYTF.

The sample holds one count of this clone. The rearrangement uses TRBV7-2 and TRBJ1-1; 9 bases fit TRBD1. Germline lookup yields CDR1 SGHTA and CDR2 FQGNSA. CDR3 size: 16 residues. V lost 5 bases to trimming and J lost 5 bases; unmatched junction nucleotides: 12. The chain's CDR3 is CASSRRTGTGITEAFF. The CDR3 DNA is TGTGCCAGCAGCCGGAGGACCGGGACAGGGATAACTGAAGCTTTCTTT.

This clone was observed a handful of times. This rearrangement joins TRBV19 to TRBJ1-6; D remains ambiguous. Trimming took 5 bases from V and 7 from J, leaving 9 bases between them. Germline CDR1 and CDR2: LNHDA and SQIVND (reference sequence). The CDR3 totals 13 residues. This CDR3 reads CASSQVGNSPLHF. CDR3 coding DNA: TGTGCCAGTAGTCAAGTGGGCAATTCACCCCTCCACTTT. The variable domain in full, with the rest retrieved from reference TRBV19 and TRBJ1-6, is DGGITQSPKYLFRKEGQNVTLSCEQNLNHDAMYWYRQDPGQGLRLIYYSQIVNDFQKGDIAEGYSVSREKKESFPLTVTSAQKNPTAFYLCASSQVGNSPLHFGNGTRLTVT.

The chain joins TRBV5-1 to TRBJ2-5, with D tentatively TRBD1 (6 bases). Germline V CDR1 and CDR2: SGHRS, YFSETQ. This CDR3 is built from 14 residues. V gave up 0 bases and J gave up 5 bases, with 11 bases separating them. This chain's CDR3 is CASSLDPGVETQYF. The CDR3 region has the DNA TGCGCCAGCAGCTTGGACCCAGGGGTGGAGACCCAGTACTTC. Variable domain in full (rest from reference TRBV5-1 and TRBJ2-5): KAGVTQTPRYLIKTRGQQVTLSCSPISGHRSVSWYQQTPGQGLQFLFEYFSETQRNKGNFPGRFSGRQFSNSRSEMNVSTLELGDSALYLCASSLDPGVETQYFGPGTRLLVL.

The gene calls are TRBV5-1 and TRBJ2-1, with 10 bases lining up with TRBD1. There are 17 residues in the CDR3. CDR1 and CDR2 from the germline V gene are SGHRS and YFSETQ. V gave up 0 bases and J gave up 7 bases; unmatched junction bases: 10. CDR3 bases: TGCGCCAGCAGCTTGGGACTCAGACAGGGGGCGGGTAATGAGCAGTTCTTC. Translated: CASSLGLRQGAGNEQFF.

The chain couples TRBV6-1 to TRBJ1-2; 8 bases map to TRBD1. The length of the CDR3 is 16 residues. Germline lookup yields CDR1 MNHNS and CDR2 SASEGT. Trimming cost V 4 bases and J 2 bases; bases outside gene matches: 9. Here the CDR3 reads CASSVQNRGENYGYTF. CDR3 DNA sequence: TGTGCCAGCAGTGTCCAAAACAGGGGGGAAAACTATGGCTACACCTTC.

The V and J genes are TRBV27 and TRBJ2-2, with D possibly TRBD1 on 6 matching bases. The CDR3 totals 17 residues. V gave up 6 bases and J gave up 0 bases, with 17 bases separating them. CDR1 and CDR2 from the germline V gene are MNHEY and SMNVEV (reference sequence). The CDR3 nucleotides are TGTGCCAGCAGGGACAGATTTAGGGGCTCGAACACCGGGGAGCTGTTTTTT. Protein sequence: CASRDRFRGSNTGELFF.

The chain is built from TRBV7-2 and TRBJ2-5; the match to TRBD2 covers 7 bases. This CDR3 is built from 14 residues. The J segment lost 2 bases and the V segment lost 2 bases, leaving 2 bases of the junction unmatched. CDR1 and CDR2 from the germline V gene are SGHTA and FQGNSA. The CDR3 region is CASSLWGGQETQYF. DNA for the CDR3: TGTGCCAGCAGCTTATGGGGGGGTCAAGAGACCCAGTACTTC.

The chain uses TRBV5-5 and TRBJ2-1, with D possibly matching TRBD1 (5 bases). The CDR3 totals 13 residues. Trimming left V 3 bases short and J 9 bases short, with 13 bases between. Germline V CDR1 and CDR2: SGHKS, YYEKEE (reference sequence). Here the CDR3 reads CASSSLAGFEQFF. Written as DNA, the CDR3 is TGTGCCAGCAGCTCGCTGGCAGGGTTTGAGCAGTTCTTC.